The rows below give T cell receptor beta chains drawn from one sample of a study of vaccination and CD4 T cells after COVID-19. TCRdb re-analysed the PCR reads in MiXCR, keeping a single row per CDR3 protein. The table lists over 15,000 distinct CDR3 sequences, around 70% of them singletons. No antigen has been assigned to these receptors. Material for sequencing was CD4+ T cells from blood, cultured in vitro. These TCRs come from a human donor who had recovered from COVID-19. CDR3s include the opening cysteine and the closing phenylalanine or tryptophan. Each record gives: clone size, D gene, J gene, V gene, CDR3 protein, CDR3 DNA. A D gene is named only where the DNA matches it firmly. Clone size is stated in some rows and not others, as once, few, many or a class when expanded.

clone_size: .; d_call: .; j_call: TRBJ1-5; v_call: TRBV19; cdr3_aa: CASALRNQPQHF; cdr3_nt: TGTGCCAGTGCGCTCCGAAATCAGCCCCAGCATTTT
clone_size: once; d_call: TRBD1; j_call: TRBJ1-1; v_call: TRBV7-2; cdr3_aa: CASSKIQGGTEAFF; cdr3_nt: TGTGCCAGCAGCAAAATCCAGGGGGGCACTGAAGCTTTCTTT
clone_size: .; d_call: .; j_call: TRBJ1-1; v_call: TRBV19; cdr3_aa: CASSIEAGTEAFF; cdr3_nt: TGTGCCAGTAGTATAGAGGCAGGGACTGAAGCTTTCTTT
clone_size: .; d_call: TRBD1; j_call: TRBJ2-5; v_call: TRBV4-1; cdr3_aa: CASSPQGQGGKTQYF; cdr3_nt: TGCGCCAGCAGCCCGCAGGGACAGGGAGGGAAGACCCAGTACTTC
clone_size: .; d_call: TRBD2; j_call: TRBJ2-1; v_call: TRBV9; cdr3_aa: CASSTTSGAYNEQFF; cdr3_nt: TGTGCCAGCAGCACGACTAGCGGGGCCTACAATGAGCAGTTCTTC
clone_size: once; d_call: TRBD1; j_call: TRBJ1-4; v_call: TRBV12-3/TRBV12-4; cdr3_aa: CASRDAGGAEKLFF; cdr3_nt: TGTGCCAGCAGAGACGCAGGGGGAGCGGAAAAACTGTTTTTT
clone_size: .; d_call: TRBD1; j_call: TRBJ1-2; v_call: TRBV20-1; cdr3_aa: CSASGSGQGVYGYTF; cdr3_nt: TGCAGTGCTAGCGGGTCTGGGCAGGGGGTCTATGGCTACACCTTC
clone_size: .; d_call: TRBD1; j_call: TRBJ1-1; v_call: TRBV20-1; cdr3_aa: CSAERGQGWTEAFF; cdr3_nt: TGCAGTGCTGAGCGGGGACAGGGTTGGACTGAAGCTTTCTTT
clone_size: few; d_call: TRBD1; j_call: TRBJ1-5; v_call: TRBV6-2/TRBV6-3; cdr3_aa: CASSARQGYRHQPQHF; cdr3_nt: TGTGCCAGCAGTGCAAGACAGGGGTACCGGCATCAGCCCCAGCATTTT
clone_size: .; d_call: .; j_call: TRBJ1-2; v_call: TRBV20-1; cdr3_aa: CSARDSEMGGSYGYTF; cdr3_nt: TGCAGTGCTAGAGATAGCGAAATGGGGGGTAGCTATGGCTACACCTTC
clone_size: few; d_call: TRBD1; j_call: TRBJ2-1; v_call: TRBV20-1; cdr3_aa: CSALDRGSPYNEQFF; cdr3_nt: TGCAGTGCTCTAGACAGGGGAAGCCCCTACAATGAGCAGTTCTTC
clone_size: .; d_call: TRBD1; j_call: TRBJ1-5; v_call: TRBV11-2; cdr3_aa: CASSKGAAQPQHF; cdr3_nt: TGTGCCAGCAGCAAGGGGGCTGCTCAGCCCCAGCATTTT
clone_size: .; d_call: .; j_call: TRBJ1-1; v_call: TRBV6-5; cdr3_aa: CASSYGASRNTEAFF; cdr3_nt: TGTGCCAGCAGTTACGGAGCTAGCCGGAACACTGAAGCTTTCTTT
clone_size: once; d_call: .; j_call: TRBJ2-2; v_call: TRBV20-1; cdr3_aa: CSARLSGIPLTTGELFF; cdr3_nt: TGCAGTGCTAGACTCTCCGGGATCCCTTTAACTACCGGGGAGCTGTTTTTT
clone_size: .; d_call: TRBD2; j_call: TRBJ2-7; v_call: TRBV5-4; cdr3_aa: CASSTAGTSIYEQYF; cdr3_nt: TGTGCCAGCAGCACGGCCGGGACTAGTATTTACGAGCAGTACTTC
clone_size: .; d_call: TRBD1; j_call: TRBJ1-5; v_call: TRBV6-1; cdr3_aa: CASSVQGRNQPQHF; cdr3_nt: TGTGCCAGCAGTGTACAGGGGCGGAATCAGCCCCAGCATTTT
clone_size: few; d_call: .; j_call: TRBJ1-2; v_call: TRBV30; cdr3_aa: CAWSEQGGVNGYTF; cdr3_nt: TGTGCCTGGAGTGAGCAGGGAGGAGTGAATGGCTACACCTTC
clone_size: .; d_call: TRBD1; j_call: TRBJ1-1; v_call: TRBV5-1; cdr3_aa: CASSPGTGVNTEAFF; cdr3_nt: TGCGCCAGCAGCCCCGGGACAGGGGTGAACACTGAAGCTTTCTTT
clone_size: .; d_call: TRBD2; j_call: TRBJ2-3; v_call: TRBV18; cdr3_aa: CASSPPGLAGTDTQYF; cdr3_nt: TGTGCCAGCTCACCACCGGGACTAGCGGGCACAGATACGCAGTATTTT
clone_size: .; d_call: .; j_call: TRBJ2-1; v_call: TRBV6-2/TRBV6-3; cdr3_aa: CASSYYGRTNEQFF; cdr3_nt: TGTGCCAGCAGTTACTATGGACGCACCAATGAGCAGTTCTTC
clone_size: .; d_call: .; j_call: TRBJ2-5; v_call: TRBV7-3; cdr3_aa: CASSPGTQETQYF; cdr3_nt: TGTGCCAGCAGCCCGGGAACCCAAGAGACCCAGTACTTC
clone_size: .; d_call: TRBD1; j_call: TRBJ2-6; v_call: TRBV12-3/TRBV12-4; cdr3_aa: CASRVDRAGNFWANVLTF; cdr3_nt: TGTGCCAGCCGTGTTGACAGGGCTGGGAACTTCTGGGCCAACGTCCTGACTTTC
clone_size: .; d_call: TRBD2; j_call: TRBJ2-4; v_call: TRBV7-9; cdr3_aa: CASSLDLSGDVAKNIQYF; cdr3_nt: TGTGCCAGCAGCTTAGATTTAAGCGGGGATGTAGCCAAAAACATTCAGTACTTC
clone_size: .; d_call: .; j_call: TRBJ2-7; v_call: TRBV20-1; cdr3_aa: CSARPGHSSYEQYF; cdr3_nt: TGCAGTGCTAGACCGGGACATAGCTCCTACGAGCAGTACTTC
clone_size: few; d_call: .; j_call: TRBJ2-5; v_call: TRBV15; cdr3_aa: CATSRDSRAGLQETQYF; cdr3_nt: TGTGCCACCAGCAGAGACTCGCGGGCAGGACTCCAAGAGACCCAGTACTTC
clone_size: .; d_call: .; j_call: TRBJ1-1; v_call: TRBV7-2; cdr3_aa: CASSYLEPLTEAFF; cdr3_nt: TGTGCCAGCAGCTACTTAGAGCCTCTCACTGAAGCTTTCTTT
clone_size: once; d_call: .; j_call: TRBJ1-5; v_call: TRBV30; cdr3_aa: CAWREKGRQPQHF; cdr3_nt: TGTGCCTGGAGAGAAAAAGGTCGTCAGCCCCAGCATTTT
clone_size: .; d_call: .; j_call: TRBJ2-2; v_call: TRBV7-9; cdr3_aa: CASSLARTGELFF; cdr3_nt: TGTGCCAGCAGCTTAGCTCGCACCGGGGAGCTGTTTTTT
clone_size: .; d_call: .; j_call: TRBJ1-5; v_call: TRBV7-9; cdr3_aa: CASSLAGGSNQPQHF; cdr3_nt: TGTGCCAGCAGCTTAGCTGGTGGTAGCAATCAGCCCCAGCATTTT
clone_size: few; d_call: TRBD2; j_call: TRBJ2-3; v_call: TRBV4-1; cdr3_aa: CASSQKSTSGSTDTQYF; cdr3_nt: TGCGCCAGCAGTCAAAAGAGCACTAGCGGAAGCACAGATACGCAGTATTTT
clone_size: .; d_call: .; j_call: TRBJ1-5; v_call: TRBV27; cdr3_aa: CASRTGGSQPQHF; cdr3_nt: TGTGCCAGCCGTACCGGGGGAAGCCAGCCCCAGCATTTT
clone_size: .; d_call: TRBD1; j_call: TRBJ1-4; v_call: TRBV7-2; cdr3_aa: CASSFRDRGRTNEKLFF; cdr3_nt: TGTGCCAGCAGCTTCCGGGACAGGGGGCGAACTAATGAAAAACTGTTTTTT
clone_size: once; d_call: TRBD2; j_call: TRBJ2-5; v_call: TRBV28; cdr3_aa: CASSSPASGSRGTQYF; cdr3_nt: TGTGCCAGCAGTTCCCCGGCTAGCGGGAGTAGGGGGACCCAGTACTTC
clone_size: .; d_call: .; j_call: TRBJ2-5; v_call: TRBV6-2/TRBV6-3; cdr3_aa: CASSYPDVGETQYF; cdr3_nt: TGTGCCAGCAGTTACCCGGACGTTGGAGAGACCCAGTACTTC
clone_size: .; d_call: TRBD1; j_call: TRBJ1-5; v_call: TRBV24-1; cdr3_aa: CATSDSRQGNQPQHF; cdr3_nt: TGTGCCACCAGTGATTCCAGACAGGGAAATCAGCCCCAGCATTTT
clone_size: .; d_call: TRBD1; j_call: TRBJ1-4; v_call: TRBV28; cdr3_aa: CASSVPGQSNEKLFF; cdr3_nt: TGTGCCAGCAGTGTACCGGGACAGAGTAATGAAAAACTGTTTTTT
clone_size: .; d_call: TRBD1; j_call: TRBJ2-4; v_call: TRBV14; cdr3_aa: CASSTPDRGQAKNIQYF; cdr3_nt: TGTGCCAGCAGCACCCCTGATAGGGGGCAAGCCAAAAACATTCAGTACTTC
clone_size: once; d_call: TRBD2; j_call: TRBJ2-2; v_call: TRBV6-2/TRBV6-3; cdr3_aa: CASSLAGGELFF; cdr3_nt: TGTGCCAGCAGTCTAGCGGGAGGGGAGCTGTTTTTT
clone_size: .; d_call: TRBD1; j_call: TRBJ1-5; v_call: TRBV18; cdr3_aa: CASSKGAGWDQPQHF; cdr3_nt: TGTGCCAGCTCTAAGGGGGCGGGTTGGGATCAGCCCCAGCATTTT
clone_size: .; d_call: .; j_call: TRBJ2-7; v_call: TRBV7-2; cdr3_aa: CASSFIGQYEQYF; cdr3_nt: TGTGCCAGCAGCTTCATCGGACAGTACGAGCAGTACTTC
clone_size: .; d_call: .; j_call: TRBJ2-7; v_call: TRBV7-8; cdr3_aa: CASSDIRGADEQYF; cdr3_nt: TGTGCCAGCAGCGATATCAGGGGGGCCGACGAGCAGTACTTC
clone_size: .; d_call: .; j_call: TRBJ2-1; v_call: TRBV18; cdr3_aa: CASSPPQTYNEQFF; cdr3_nt: TGTGCCAGCTCACCACCACAGACCTACAATGAGCAGTTCTTC
clone_size: .; d_call: .; j_call: TRBJ1-5; v_call: TRBV20-1; cdr3_aa: CSASGGRINQPQHF; cdr3_nt: TGCAGTGCTAGTGGCGGCAGGATCAATCAGCCCCAGCATTTT
clone_size: few; d_call: .; j_call: TRBJ1-2; v_call: TRBV6-1; cdr3_aa: CASTVDKYSYTF; cdr3_nt: TGTGCCAGCACCGTGGACAAGTATAGCTACACCTTC
clone_size: .; d_call: .; j_call: TRBJ2-1; v_call: TRBV5-8; cdr3_aa: CASSFLNEQFF; cdr3_nt: TGTGCCAGCAGTTTTTTGAATGAGCAGTTCTTC
clone_size: .; d_call: .; j_call: TRBJ2-7; v_call: TRBV4-3; cdr3_aa: CASSPGPSLGEQYF; cdr3_nt: TGCGCCAGCAGCCCAGGGCCGTCGCTTGGTGAGCAGTACTTC
clone_size: few; d_call: .; j_call: TRBJ1-6; v_call: TRBV20-1; cdr3_aa: CSARARTDDNSPLHF; cdr3_nt: TGCAGTGCTAGAGCTCGGACAGACGATAATTCACCCCTCCACTTT
clone_size: .; d_call: .; j_call: TRBJ1-2; v_call: TRBV20-1; cdr3_aa: CSARSQNYGYTF; cdr3_nt: TGCAGTGCTAGATCACAGAACTATGGCTACACCTTC
clone_size: .; d_call: .; j_call: TRBJ1-1; v_call: TRBV6-1; cdr3_aa: CASKAGERTEAFF; cdr3_nt: TGTGCCAGCAAGGCAGGGGAGAGGACTGAAGCTTTCTTT
clone_size: .; d_call: .; j_call: TRBJ2-7; v_call: TRBV6-1; cdr3_aa: CASSAPATAEYF; cdr3_nt: TGTGCCAGCAGTGCCCCGGCGACGGCGGAGTACTTC
clone_size: few; d_call: .; j_call: TRBJ1-1; v_call: TRBV27; cdr3_aa: CASSLYSPTHTEAFF; cdr3_nt: TGTGCCAGCAGTTTATATTCCCCCACGCACACTGAAGCTTTCTTT
clone_size: .; d_call: .; j_call: TRBJ2-2; v_call: TRBV6-1; cdr3_aa: CASGRDANTGELFF; cdr3_nt: TGTGCCAGCGGCCGGGACGCGAACACCGGGGAGCTGTTTTTT
clone_size: .; d_call: TRBD2; j_call: TRBJ2-7; v_call: TRBV20-1; cdr3_aa: CSARIPGLVYPEQYF; cdr3_nt: TGCAGTGCTAGGATTCCGGGACTAGTCTACCCCGAGCAGTACTTC